This section outlines one T cell receptor beta chain sequence together with its context. Its cognate antigen is unknown. These data come from a study of cytomegalovirus exposure and HLA in healthy donors. Findings and caveats of the study: TCR beta chains numbering under 200 were designated cytomegalovirus-associated. TCR beta chains associated with HLA were, in a later analysis, more clonally expanded than equally common others. Using a false discovery rate of 0.05, a later analysis showed that approximately 17,000 TCR beta sequences were associated with HLA alleles. A later analysis reportedly found that, within productive TCRs, an Asian-associated ancestry cluster had fewer N-insertions than the mean observed across the roughly 670 donors.

Researchers ran the PCR with 60 Vbeta and 13 Jbeta primers. Measured with immunoSEQ multiplex PCR; TCRdb has only the in-frame clones, and not every one. The sample shows roughly 120,000 clones, 60% to 85% of them seen only once. The CDR3 extends over 13 amino acids. Germline V gene lookup returns CDR1 GTSNPN and CDR2 SVGIG (reference sequence). The V gene end was trimmed by 5 bases and the J gene end by 4 bases; junction bases not matched to a gene: 5. The source of this sequence is a woman between 40 and 55 years old in good health and CMV-seropositive. This chain connects TRBV30 to TRBJ2-1; 7 positions match TRBD1. The sequencing input was PBMCs. The CDR3: CAWGRDSYNEQFF. The CDR3 DNA reads TGTGCCTGGGGACGGGACAGTTACAATGAGCAGTTCTTC.